A single sample is the source of the 2 T cell receptor beta chains below, sequenced in a study of blood T cell repertoires in COVID-19. Clones were read by immunoSEQ multiplex PCR, and TCRdb kept only the in-frame ones, dropping some. The repertoire holds about 170,000 clones, with around four fifths as singletons. Material for sequencing was peripheral blood. The source is a woman in her seventies who had recovered from COVID-19.

V usage is TRBV5-1 and J usage is TRBJ1-1, with D hard to call. Trimming shortened V by 5 bases and J by 2 bases, and 13 bases separated the two germline ends. There are 14 residues in the CDR3. Germline CDR1 and CDR2: SGHRS and YFSETQ. The CDR3 here is CASRPTVGNTEAFF. CDR3 in DNA: TGCGCCAGCAGACCGACCGTGGGCAACACTGAAGCTTTCTTT.

Regarding this clone: The junction does not match germline at one end; this may be a read error. V usage is TRBV11-2 and J usage is TRBJ1-6; D is perhaps TRBD1 (6 bases). This CDR3 region has 15 residues. The germline CDR1 and CDR2 sequences are SGHAT and FQNNGV. For the CDR3, the DNA is TGTGCCAGCAGCTTAGGTGCAGGGGTAAATTCAGCCCTCCACTTT. It yields the protein CASSLGAGVNSALHF.